Below are 6 T cell receptor beta chains sequenced from a single sample in a study of OX40 agonist ivuxolimab in advanced cancers. The table came from immunoSEQ multiplex PCR; TCRdb's copy has only in-frame clones and leaves some out. The sample shows tens of thousands of clones, around 84% of them seen only once. Sequenced material: CD4+ or CD8+ T cells sorted from blood, taken in a trial of the OX40 agonist ivuxolimab. These receptors all come from an adult with an advanced solid tumor such as melanoma, head and neck, liver or kidney cancer.

V is TRBV5-6 and J is TRBJ1-1, with D hard to call. The CDR3 loop spans 13 amino acids. Germline V CDR1 and CDR2: SGHDT, YYEEEE. Trimming removed 1 base from V and 3 bases from J, with 7 bases in between. CDR3: CASSLSGYTEAFF. In nucleotides, the CDR3 is TGTGCCAGCAGCTTGAGCGGATACACTGAAGCTTTCTTT. The full variable domain, its missing parts supplied by reference TRBV5-6 and TRBJ1-1, is DAGVTQSPTHLIKTRGQQVTLRCSPKSGHDTVSWYQQALGQGPQFIFQYYEEEERQRGNFPDRFSGHQFPNYSSELNVNALLLGDSALYLCASSLSGYTEAFFGQGTRLTVV.

This clone was seen only once. The genes are TRBV19 and TRBJ2-2; D gene uncertain. The V end lost 1 base, the J end lost 0 bases, and 3 bases lay between the germline ends. CDR3 length: 14 amino acids. The germline V gene encodes CDR1 LNHDA and CDR2 SQIVND (reference sequence). CDR3 in amino acids: CASSIGANTGELFF. As DNA, the CDR3 is TGTGCCAGTAGTATAGGGGCGAACACCGGGGAGCTGTTTTTT.

CDR3 sequence: CASSQSVTGVHNEQFF. DNA of the CDR3: TGCGCCAGCAGTCAAAGCGTAACCGGGGTCCACAATGAGCAGTTCTTC. The chain combines TRBV23-1 with TRBJ2-1, with D tentatively TRBD2 (5 bases). TRBV23-1 counts as an open reading frame of uncertain function. The CDR3 runs to 16 residues. V lost 2 bases to trimming and J lost 5 bases, with 16 bases between them.

This chain uses TRBV28 with TRBJ1-3; 9 bases match TRBD1. Per germline, CDR1 MDHEN and CDR2 SYDVKM. CDR3 length: 12 amino acids. V trimming: 3 bases; J trimming: 11 bases; junction bases outside the gene matches: 2. CDR3 protein: CASSLGQGPIYF. For the CDR3, the DNA is TGTGCCAGCAGTTTGGGACAGGGCCCCATATATTTT.

The chain joins TRBV27 to TRBJ2-1; TRBD2 might be the D (5 bases). From germline, CDR1 is MNHEY and CDR2 SMNVEV (reference sequence). Trimming took 4 bases from V and 3 from J, leaving 16 bases between them. This CDR3 has 16 amino acids. The DNA for the CDR3 is TGTGCCAGCAGTTCTACGAGAGGGAGTAACTACAATGAGCAGTTCTTC. Protein sequence: CASSSTRGSNYNEQFF.

V usage is TRBV2 and J usage is TRBJ2-1; 8 nucleotides align to TRBD2. CDR3 size: 13 residues. Germline V gene lookup returns CDR1 SNHLY and CDR2 FYNNEI. V shed 7 bases and J 6 bases; nucleotides not matched to a gene: 5. DNA for the CDR3: TGTGCCAGCAAGTTCGGGGGGGCCAATGAGCAGTTCTTC. It translates to CASKFGGANEQFF.